Listed here is a single T cell receptor beta chain. Its antigen is unknown. These data are taken from a study of CD8+ T cells in alopecia areata. Across the study: Disease severity was quantified as SALT score of affected scalp area. Study findings and constraints: Possibly as an HLA-related effect, TCR sharing across patients appeared less clear than in mice. Affected scalp, especially in alopecia totalis/universalis, had a higher clonality than normal scalp did.

CDR1 is MNHEY, CDR2 SVGAGI, per germline. This CDR3 has 14 residues. The V gene lost 0 bases and the J gene lost 2 bases, with 8 bases spanning the gap. The treatment here: oral pan-JAK inhibitor, 5-10 mg twice daily. Peripheral blood, together with lesional scalp punch biopsies, was collected from alopecia areata patients. Extraction of RNA preceded its reverse transcription into cDNA, which served as the sequencing template. Some clones are missing from TCRdb's copy, which holds only in-frame ones; the method was immunoSEQ multiplex PCR. The sample has around 170,000 clones; approximately 50% are singletons.

The sequencing here drew on CD8+ T cells sorted from blood, taken at week 52, from a patient treated with tofacitinib. This chain uses TRBV6-5 with TRBJ2-7; D gene ambiguous. The TCR originated in a human donor with alopecia areata. CDR3 nucleotide sequence: TGTGCCAGCAGTTACTCGGGCAGAACCTACGAGCAGTACTTC. Protein sequence: CASSYSGRTYEQYF.